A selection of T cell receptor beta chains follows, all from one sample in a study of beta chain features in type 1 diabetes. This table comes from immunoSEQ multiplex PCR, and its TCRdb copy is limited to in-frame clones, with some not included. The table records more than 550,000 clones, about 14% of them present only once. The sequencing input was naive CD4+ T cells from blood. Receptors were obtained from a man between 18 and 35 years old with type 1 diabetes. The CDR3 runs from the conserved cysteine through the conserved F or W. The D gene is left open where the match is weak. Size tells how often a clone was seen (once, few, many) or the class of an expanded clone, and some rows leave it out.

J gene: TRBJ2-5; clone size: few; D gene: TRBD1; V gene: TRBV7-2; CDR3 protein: CASSTGQGRQETQYF; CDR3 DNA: TGTGCCAGCAGCACCGGACAGGGGAGACAAGAGACCCAGTACTTC
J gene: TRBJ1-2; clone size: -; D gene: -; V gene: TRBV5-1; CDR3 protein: CASSLVGGDNGYTF; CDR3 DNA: TGCGCCAGCAGCTTGGTAGGAGGGGACAATGGCTACACCTTC
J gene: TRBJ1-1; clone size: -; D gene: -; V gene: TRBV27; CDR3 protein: CASSSSGGFGTEAFF; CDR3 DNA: TGTGCCAGCAGTTCCTCGGGGGGCTTTGGCACTGAAGCTTTCTTT
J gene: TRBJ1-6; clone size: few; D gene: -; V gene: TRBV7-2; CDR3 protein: CASSLDGSSPLHF; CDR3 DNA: TGTGCCAGCAGCTTAGACGGGAGCTCACCCCTCCACTTT
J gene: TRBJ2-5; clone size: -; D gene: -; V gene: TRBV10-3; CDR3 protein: CAISLTPGDQETQYF; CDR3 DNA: TGTGCCATCAGCCTGACCCCCGGGGACCAAGAGACCCAGTACTTC
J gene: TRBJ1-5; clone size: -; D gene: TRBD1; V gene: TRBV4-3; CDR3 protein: CASSQDGQGKQPQHF; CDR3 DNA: TGCGCCAGCAGCCAAGATGGACAGGGTAAACAGCCCCAGCATTTT
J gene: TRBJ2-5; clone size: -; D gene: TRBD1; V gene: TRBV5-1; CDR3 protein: CASSPGQGGQETQYF; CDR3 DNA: TGCGCCAGCAGTCCGGGACAGGGCGGCCAAGAGACCCAGTACTTC
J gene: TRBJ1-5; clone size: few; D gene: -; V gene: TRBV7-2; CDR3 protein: CASSLVFRAGNQPQHF; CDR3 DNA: TGTGCCAGCAGCTTAGTGTTCAGGGCGGGCAATCAGCCCCAGCATTTT
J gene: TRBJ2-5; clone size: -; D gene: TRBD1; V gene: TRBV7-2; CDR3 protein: CASTLGGTGAETQYF; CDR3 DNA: TGTGCCAGCACCTTAGGCGGGACAGGGGCTGAGACCCAGTACTTC
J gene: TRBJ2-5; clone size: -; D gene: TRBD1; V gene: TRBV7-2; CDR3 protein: CASSLETGMYQETQYF; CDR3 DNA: TGTGCCAGCAGCTTAGAGACAGGGATGTACCAAGAGACCCAGTACTTC
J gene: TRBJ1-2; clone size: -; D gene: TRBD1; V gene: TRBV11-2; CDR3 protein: CASSSGQGQGYTF; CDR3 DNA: TGTGCCAGCAGCTCGGGACAGGGACAAGGCTACACCTTC
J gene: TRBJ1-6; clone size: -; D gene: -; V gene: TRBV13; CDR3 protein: CASRRTEYNSPLHF; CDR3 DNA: TGTGCCAGCAGGAGGACGGAATATAATTCACCCCTCCACTTT
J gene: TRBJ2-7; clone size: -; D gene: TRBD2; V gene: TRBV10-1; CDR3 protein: CASSSLTSGRAHEQYF; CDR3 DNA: TGCGCCAGCAGCTCCCTGACTAGCGGGAGGGCCCACGAGCAGTACTTC
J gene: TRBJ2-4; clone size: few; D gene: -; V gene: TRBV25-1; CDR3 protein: CASRWGNIQYF; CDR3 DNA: TGTGCCAGCAGGTGGGGGAACATTCAGTACTTC
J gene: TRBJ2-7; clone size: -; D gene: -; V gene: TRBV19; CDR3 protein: CASRRDPYEQYF; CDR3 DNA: TGTGCCAGTAGGCGAGATCCCTACGAGCAGTACTTC
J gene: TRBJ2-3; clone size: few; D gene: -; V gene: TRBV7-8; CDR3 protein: CASRSRVADTQYF; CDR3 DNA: TGTGCCAGCAGGTCCCGCGTGGCAGATACGCAGTATTTT
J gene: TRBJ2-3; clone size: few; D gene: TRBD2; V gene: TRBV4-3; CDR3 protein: CASSQGDSGGAMREDTQYF; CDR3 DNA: TGCGCCAGCAGCCAAGGGGATAGCGGGGGGGCGATGAGGGAAGATACGCAGTATTTT
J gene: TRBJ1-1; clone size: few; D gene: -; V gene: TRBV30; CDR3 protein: CASLLFTGAEAFF; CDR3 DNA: TGTGCCTCATTACTTTTTACGGGGGCTGAAGCTTTCTTT
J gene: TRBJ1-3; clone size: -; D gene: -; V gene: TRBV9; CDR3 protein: CASSVGRGAQIGTIYF; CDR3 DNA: TGTGCCAGCAGCGTAGGACGGGGGGCGCAGATAGGCACCATATATTTT
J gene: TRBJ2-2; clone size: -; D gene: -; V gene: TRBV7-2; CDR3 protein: CASSPPFGSGELFF; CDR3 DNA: TGTGCCAGCAGCCCTCCGTTCGGATCCGGGGAGCTGTTTTTT
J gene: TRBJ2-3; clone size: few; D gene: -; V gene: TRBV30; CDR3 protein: CAWSRRLYTDTQYF; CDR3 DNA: TGTGCCTGGAGTAGGAGACTGTACACAGATACGCAGTATTTT
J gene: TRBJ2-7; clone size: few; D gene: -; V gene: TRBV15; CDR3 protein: CATSRDSSGYEQYF; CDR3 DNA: TGTGCCACCAGCAGAGATTCCTCCGGGTACGAGCAGTACTTC
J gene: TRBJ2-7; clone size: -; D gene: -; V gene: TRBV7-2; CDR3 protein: CASSLSPQGYEQYF; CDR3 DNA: TGTGCCAGCAGCCTCTCCCCCCAGGGGTACGAGCAGTACTTC
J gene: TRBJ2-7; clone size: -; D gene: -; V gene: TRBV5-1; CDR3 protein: CASSLEVRNYEQYF; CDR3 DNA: TGCGCCAGCAGCTTGGAGGTCAGGAACTACGAGCAGTACTTC
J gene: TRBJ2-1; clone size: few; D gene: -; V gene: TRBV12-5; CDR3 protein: CASGLVLGNEQFF; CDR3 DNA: TGTGCTAGTGGTTTGGTACTTGGCAATGAGCAGTTCTTC
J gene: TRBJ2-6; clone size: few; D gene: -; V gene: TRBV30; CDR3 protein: CAWSASETGANVLTF; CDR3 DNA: TGTGCCTGGAGTGCCTCCGAGACTGGGGCCAACGTCCTGACTTTC
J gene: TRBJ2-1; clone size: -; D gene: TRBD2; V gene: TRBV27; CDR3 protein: CASSFRIAGGYEQFF; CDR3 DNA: TGTGCCAGCAGTTTCCGAATAGCGGGGGGCTACGAGCAGTTCTTC
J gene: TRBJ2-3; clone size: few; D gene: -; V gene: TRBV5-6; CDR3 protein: CASTSISTDTQYF; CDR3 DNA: TGTGCCAGCACCTCAATCAGCACAGATACGCAGTATTTT
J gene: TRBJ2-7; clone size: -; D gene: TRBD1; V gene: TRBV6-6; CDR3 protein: CASSRQGSQAYEQYF; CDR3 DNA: TGTGCCAGCAGTAGACAGGGTAGTCAGGCCTACGAGCAGTACTTC
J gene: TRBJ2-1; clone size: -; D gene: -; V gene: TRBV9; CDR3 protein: CASSVLGSEQFF; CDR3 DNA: TGTGCCAGCAGCGTTTTAGGGAGTGAGCAGTTCTTC
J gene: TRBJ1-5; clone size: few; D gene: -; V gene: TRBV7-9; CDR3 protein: CASSLANSPNQPQHF; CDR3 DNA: TGTGCCAGCAGCTTAGCGAACAGTCCCAATCAGCCCCAGCATTTT
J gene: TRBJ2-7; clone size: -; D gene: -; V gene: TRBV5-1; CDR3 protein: CASSVAQEGSYEQYF; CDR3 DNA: TGCGCCAGCAGCGTAGCCCAGGAGGGCTCCTACGAGCAGTACTTC
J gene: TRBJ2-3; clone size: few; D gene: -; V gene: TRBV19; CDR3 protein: CASSIGQLRTDTQYF; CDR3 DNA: TGTGCCAGTAGTATCGGGCAGTTGCGCACAGATACGCAGTATTTT
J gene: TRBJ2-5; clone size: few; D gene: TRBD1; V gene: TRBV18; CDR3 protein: CASSNGTGPGETQYF; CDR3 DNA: TGTGCCAGCTCAAACGGGACAGGACCTGGGGAGACCCAGTACTTC
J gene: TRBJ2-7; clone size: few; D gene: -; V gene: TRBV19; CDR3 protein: CASKPDTMGPYEQYF; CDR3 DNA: TGTGCCAGTAAGCCAGACACCATGGGACCCTACGAGCAGTACTTC
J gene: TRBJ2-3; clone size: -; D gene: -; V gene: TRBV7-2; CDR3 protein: CASSWGDTQYF; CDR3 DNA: TGTGCCAGCAGCTGGGGGGATACGCAGTATTTT
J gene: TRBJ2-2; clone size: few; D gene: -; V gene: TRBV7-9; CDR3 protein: CASSPTGLQRAGELFF; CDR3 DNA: TGTGCCAGCAGCCCTACGGGACTCCAACGAGCCGGGGAGCTGTTTTTT
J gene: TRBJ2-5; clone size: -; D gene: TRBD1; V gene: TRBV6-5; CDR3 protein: CASSYSTGQETQYF; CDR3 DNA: TGTGCCAGCAGTTACTCGACAGGGCAAGAGACCCAGTACTTC
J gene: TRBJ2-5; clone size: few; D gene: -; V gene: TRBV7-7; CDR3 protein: CASSRGTDETQYF; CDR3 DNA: TGTGCTAGCAGCCGAGGGACCGACGAGACCCAGTACTTC
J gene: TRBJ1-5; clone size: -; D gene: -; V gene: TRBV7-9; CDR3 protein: CASSFGNQPQHF; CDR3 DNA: TGTGCCAGCAGCTTCGGCAATCAGCCCCAGCATTTT
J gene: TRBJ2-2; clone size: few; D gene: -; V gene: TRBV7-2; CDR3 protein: CASSLTGPNTGELFF; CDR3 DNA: TGTGCCAGCAGCTTAACAGGGCCGAACACCGGGGAGCTGTTTTTT
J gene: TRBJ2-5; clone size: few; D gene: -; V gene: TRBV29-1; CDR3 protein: CSVRGGREIWTQYF; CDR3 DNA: TGCAGCGTTCGCGGGGGCCGTGAAATATGGACCCAGTACTTC
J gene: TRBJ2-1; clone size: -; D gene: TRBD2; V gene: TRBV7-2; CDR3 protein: CASSLSVRGGEVNEQFF; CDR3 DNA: TGTGCCAGCAGCTTATCGGTGCGGGGGGGAGAGGTTAATGAGCAGTTCTTC
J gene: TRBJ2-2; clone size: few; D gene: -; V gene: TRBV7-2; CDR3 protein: CASSLGSRRNGELFF; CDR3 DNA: TGTGCCAGCAGCTTAGGATCTCGGAGGAACGGGGAGCTGTTTTTT